This T cell receptor beta chain was recovered during a study of early T cells in non-severe SARS-CoV-2 infection. Study summary: The sequenced material was bulk RNA from unsorted whole blood, and its chains were unpaired. Overall study findings and caveats: VDJdb matches were skewed toward anti-spike CD8 T cell responses.

The V and J ends lost 3 bases and 4 bases respectively, with 15 bases between them. The CDR3 length is 15 residues. Germline lookup yields CDR1 MNHEY and CDR2 SMNVEV (reference sequence). Individual cDNA molecules carried attached unique molecular identifiers. TCRdb processed the 5' RACE reads anew with MiXCR; each CDR3 protein has one entry. The sample holds 50,000 or so distinct CDR3 sequences, around 13% seen once. This clonotype has at least ten counts. Its specificity is unknown. This receptor was obtained from an adult who was a healthcare worker with PCR-confirmed SARS-CoV-2 infection or an uninfected control (not recorded which). Sequencing used whole blood. J is TRBJ1-1 and V is TRBV27; D is unclear. DNA of the CDR3: TGTGCCAGCAGTTTTACGGGCGTCGGACCCACTGAAGCTTTCTTT. Protein sequence: CASSFTGVGPTEAFF.